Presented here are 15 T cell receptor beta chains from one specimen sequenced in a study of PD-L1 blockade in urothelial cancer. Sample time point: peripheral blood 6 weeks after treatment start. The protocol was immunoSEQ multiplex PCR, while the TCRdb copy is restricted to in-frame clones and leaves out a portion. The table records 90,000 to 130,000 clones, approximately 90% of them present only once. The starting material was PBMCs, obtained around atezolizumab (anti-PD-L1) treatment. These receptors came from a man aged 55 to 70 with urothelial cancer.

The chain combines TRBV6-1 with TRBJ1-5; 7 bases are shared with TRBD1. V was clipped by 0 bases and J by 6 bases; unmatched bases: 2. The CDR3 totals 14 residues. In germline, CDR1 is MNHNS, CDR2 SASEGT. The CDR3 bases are TGTGCCAGCAGTGAAGCGAGGGGGCCTCAGCCCCAGCATTTT. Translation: CASSEARGPQPQHF.

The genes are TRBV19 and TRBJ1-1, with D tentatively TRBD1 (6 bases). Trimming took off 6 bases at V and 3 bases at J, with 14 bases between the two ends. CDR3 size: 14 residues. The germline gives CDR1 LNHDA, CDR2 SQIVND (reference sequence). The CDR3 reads CASSQTGMDTEAFF. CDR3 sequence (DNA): TGTGCCAGTAGCCAAACAGGGATGGACACTGAAGCTTTCTTT.

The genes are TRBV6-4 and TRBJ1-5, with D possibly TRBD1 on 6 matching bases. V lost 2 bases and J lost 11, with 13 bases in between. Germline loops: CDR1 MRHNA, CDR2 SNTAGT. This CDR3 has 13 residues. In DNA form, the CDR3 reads TGTGCCAGCAGTGACGATCCCAGGGGAGCCCAGCATTTT. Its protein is CASSDDPRGAQHF.

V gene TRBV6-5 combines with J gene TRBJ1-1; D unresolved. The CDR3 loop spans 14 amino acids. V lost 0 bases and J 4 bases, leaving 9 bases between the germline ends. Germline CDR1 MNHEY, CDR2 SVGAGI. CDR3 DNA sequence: TGTGCCAGCAGTTACTCGACGGGTAGCACTGAAGCTTTCTTT. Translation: CASSYSTGSTEAFF.

CDR3 amino acids: CASRAGTGALDEQFF. CDR3 DNA: TGTGCCAGCAGGGCCGGGACAGGTGCCCTAGATGAGCAGTTCTTC. This chain joins TRBV6-5 and TRBJ2-1, with 8 positions matching TRBD1. This CDR3 has 15 amino acids. Per germline, CDR1 MNHEY and CDR2 SVGAGI. J gave up 8 bases and V 6 bases, and 12 bases lay outside the gene matches.

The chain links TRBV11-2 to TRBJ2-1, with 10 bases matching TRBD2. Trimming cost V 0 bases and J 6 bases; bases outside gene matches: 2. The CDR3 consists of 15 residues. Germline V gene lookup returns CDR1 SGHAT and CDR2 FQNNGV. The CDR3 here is CASSLEIAGGNEQFF. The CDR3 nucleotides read TGTGCCAGCAGCTTAGAAATAGCGGGAGGCAATGAGCAGTTCTTC.

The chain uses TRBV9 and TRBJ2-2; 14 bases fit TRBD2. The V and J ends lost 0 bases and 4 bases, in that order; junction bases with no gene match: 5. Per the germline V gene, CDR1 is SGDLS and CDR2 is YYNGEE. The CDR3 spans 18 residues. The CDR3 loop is CASSVGLAGGLSTGELFF. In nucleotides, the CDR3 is TGTGCCAGCAGCGTAGGACTAGCGGGGGGGCTTTCCACCGGGGAGCTGTTTTTT.

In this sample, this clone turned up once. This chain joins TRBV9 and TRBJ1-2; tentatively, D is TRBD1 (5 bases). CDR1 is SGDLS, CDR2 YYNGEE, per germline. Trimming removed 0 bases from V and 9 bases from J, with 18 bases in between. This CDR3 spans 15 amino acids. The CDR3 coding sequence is TGTGCCAGCAGCGTAGGCGGTTTTGGGGCAAGAAGCTACACCTTC. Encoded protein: CASSVGGFGARSYTF.

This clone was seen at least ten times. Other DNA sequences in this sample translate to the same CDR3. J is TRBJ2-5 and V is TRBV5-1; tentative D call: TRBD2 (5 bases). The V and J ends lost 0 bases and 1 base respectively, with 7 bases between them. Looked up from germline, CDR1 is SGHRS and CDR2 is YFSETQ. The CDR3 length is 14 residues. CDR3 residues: CASSLDAGQETQYF. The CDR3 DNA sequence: TGCGCCAGCAGCTTGGATGCGGGCCAAGAGACCCAGTACTTC.

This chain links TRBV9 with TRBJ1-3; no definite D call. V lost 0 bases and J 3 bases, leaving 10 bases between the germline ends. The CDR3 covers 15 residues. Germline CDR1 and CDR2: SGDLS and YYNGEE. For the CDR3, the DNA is TGTGCCAGCAGCGTAGGACCGGAGAATGGAAACACCATATATTTT. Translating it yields CASSVGPENGNTIYF.

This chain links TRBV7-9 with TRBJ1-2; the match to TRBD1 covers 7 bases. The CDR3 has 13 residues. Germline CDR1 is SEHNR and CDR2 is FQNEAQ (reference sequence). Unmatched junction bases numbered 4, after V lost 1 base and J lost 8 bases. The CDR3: CASSLETGSGYTF. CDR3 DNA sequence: TGTGCCAGCAGCTTAGAGACAGGGTCAGGCTACACCTTC.

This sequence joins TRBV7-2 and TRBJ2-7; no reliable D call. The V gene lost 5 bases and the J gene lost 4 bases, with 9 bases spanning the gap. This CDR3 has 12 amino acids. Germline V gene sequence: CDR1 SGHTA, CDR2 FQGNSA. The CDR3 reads CASSHTKYEQYF. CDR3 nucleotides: TGTGCCAGCAGCCATACTAAATACGAGCAGTACTTC. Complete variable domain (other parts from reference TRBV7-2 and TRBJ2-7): GAGVSQSPSNKVTEKGKDVELRCDPISGHTALYWYRQSLGQGLEFLIYFQGNSAPDKSGLPSDRFSAERTGGSVSTLTIQRTQQEDSAVYLCASSHTKYEQYFGPGTRLTVT.

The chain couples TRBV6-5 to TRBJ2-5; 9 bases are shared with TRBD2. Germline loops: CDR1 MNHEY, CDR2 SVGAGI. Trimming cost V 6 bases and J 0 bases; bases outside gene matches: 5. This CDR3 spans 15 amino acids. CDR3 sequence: CASRVTSGYQETQYF. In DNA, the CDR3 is TGTGCCAGCAGGGTAACTAGCGGGTACCAAGAGACCCAGTACTTC.

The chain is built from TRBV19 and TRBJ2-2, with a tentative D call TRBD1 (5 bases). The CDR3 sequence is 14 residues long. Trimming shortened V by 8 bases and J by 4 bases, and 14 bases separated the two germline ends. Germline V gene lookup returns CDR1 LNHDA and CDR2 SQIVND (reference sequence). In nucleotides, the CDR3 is TGTGCCAGTGAAGTGGGGCTCGGCACCGGGGAGCTGTTTTTT. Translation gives CASEVGLGTGELFF.

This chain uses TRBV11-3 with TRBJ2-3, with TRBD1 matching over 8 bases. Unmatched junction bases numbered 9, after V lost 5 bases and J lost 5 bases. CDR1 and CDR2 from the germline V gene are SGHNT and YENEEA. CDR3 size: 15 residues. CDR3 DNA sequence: TGTGCCAGCAGCCCCGGACAGGGTTCGGGAGATACGCAGTATTTT. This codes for CASSPGQGSGDTQYF.